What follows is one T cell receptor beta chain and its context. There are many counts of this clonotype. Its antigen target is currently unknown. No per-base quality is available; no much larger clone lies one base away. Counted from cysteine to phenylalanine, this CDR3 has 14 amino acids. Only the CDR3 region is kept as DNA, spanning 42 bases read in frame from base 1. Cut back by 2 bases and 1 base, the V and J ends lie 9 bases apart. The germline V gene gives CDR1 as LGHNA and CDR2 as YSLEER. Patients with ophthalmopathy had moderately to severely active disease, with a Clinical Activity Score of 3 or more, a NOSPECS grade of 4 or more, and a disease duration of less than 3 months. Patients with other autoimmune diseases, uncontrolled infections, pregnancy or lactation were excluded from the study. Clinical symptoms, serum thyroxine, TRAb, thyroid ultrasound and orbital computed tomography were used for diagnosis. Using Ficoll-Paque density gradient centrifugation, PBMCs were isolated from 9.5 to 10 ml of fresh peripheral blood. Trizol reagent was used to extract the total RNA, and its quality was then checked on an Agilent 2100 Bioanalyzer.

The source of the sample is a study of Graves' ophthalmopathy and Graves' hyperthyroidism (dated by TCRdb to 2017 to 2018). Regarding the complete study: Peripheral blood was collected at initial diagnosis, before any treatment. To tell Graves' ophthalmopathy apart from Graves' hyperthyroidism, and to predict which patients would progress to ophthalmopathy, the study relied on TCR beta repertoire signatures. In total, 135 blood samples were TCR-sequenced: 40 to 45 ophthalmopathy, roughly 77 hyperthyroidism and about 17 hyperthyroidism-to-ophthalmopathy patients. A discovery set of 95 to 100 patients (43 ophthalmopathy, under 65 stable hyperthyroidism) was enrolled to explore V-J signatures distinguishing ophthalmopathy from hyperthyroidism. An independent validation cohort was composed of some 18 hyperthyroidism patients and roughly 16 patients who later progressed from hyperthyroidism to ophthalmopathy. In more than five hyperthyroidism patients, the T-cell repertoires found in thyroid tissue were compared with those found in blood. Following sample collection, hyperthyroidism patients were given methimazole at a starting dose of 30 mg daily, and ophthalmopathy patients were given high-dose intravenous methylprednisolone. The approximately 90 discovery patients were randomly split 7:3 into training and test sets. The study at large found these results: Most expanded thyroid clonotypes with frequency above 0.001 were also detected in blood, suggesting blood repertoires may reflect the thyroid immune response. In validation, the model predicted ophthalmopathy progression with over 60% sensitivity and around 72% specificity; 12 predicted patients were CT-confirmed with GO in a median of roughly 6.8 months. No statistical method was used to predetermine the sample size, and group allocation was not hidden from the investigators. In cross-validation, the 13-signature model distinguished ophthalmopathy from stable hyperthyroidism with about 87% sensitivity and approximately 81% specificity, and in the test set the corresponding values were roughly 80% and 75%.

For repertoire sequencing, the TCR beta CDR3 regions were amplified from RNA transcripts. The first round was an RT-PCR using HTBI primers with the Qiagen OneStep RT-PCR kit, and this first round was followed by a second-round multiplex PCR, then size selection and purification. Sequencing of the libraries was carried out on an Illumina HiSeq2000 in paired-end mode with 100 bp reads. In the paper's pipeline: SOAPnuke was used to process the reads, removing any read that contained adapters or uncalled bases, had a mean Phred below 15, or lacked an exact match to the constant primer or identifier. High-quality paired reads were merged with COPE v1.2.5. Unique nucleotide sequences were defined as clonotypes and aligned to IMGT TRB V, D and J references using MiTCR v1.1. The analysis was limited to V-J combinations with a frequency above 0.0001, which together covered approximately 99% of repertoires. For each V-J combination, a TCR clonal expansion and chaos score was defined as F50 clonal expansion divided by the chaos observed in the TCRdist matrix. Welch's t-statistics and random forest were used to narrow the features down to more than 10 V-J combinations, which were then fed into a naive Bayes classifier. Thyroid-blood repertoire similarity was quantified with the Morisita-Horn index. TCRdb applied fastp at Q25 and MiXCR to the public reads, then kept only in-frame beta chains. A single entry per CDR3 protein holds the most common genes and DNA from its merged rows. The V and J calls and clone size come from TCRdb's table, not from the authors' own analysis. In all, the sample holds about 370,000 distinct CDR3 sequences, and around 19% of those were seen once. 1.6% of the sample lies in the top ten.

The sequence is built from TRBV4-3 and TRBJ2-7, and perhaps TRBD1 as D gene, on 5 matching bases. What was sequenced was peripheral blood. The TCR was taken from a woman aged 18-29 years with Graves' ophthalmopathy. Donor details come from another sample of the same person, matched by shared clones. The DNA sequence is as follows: TGCGCCAGCAGCCAAACTGACAGTTCCTACGAGCAGTACTTC. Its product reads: CASSQTDSSYEQYF.